The rows below give T cell receptor beta chains drawn from one sample of a study of OX40 agonist ivuxolimab in advanced cancers. Repertoires were generated with immunoSEQ multiplex PCR, while TCRdb's copy carries only in-frame clones and drops some. The table includes some 140,000 clones, just over 90% detected once. The sequences come from CD4+ or CD8+ T cells sorted from blood, collected in a trial of the OX40 agonist ivuxolimab. These receptors were taken from an adult with an advanced solid tumor such as melanoma, head and neck, liver or kidney cancer. Both conserved end residues are part of each CDR3. A D gene is named only where the DNA matches it firmly. Some rows have no size entry. The others give once, few or many, or a class for an expanded clone.

v_call	clone_size	d_call	j_call	cdr3_aa	cdr3_nt
TRBV7-9	-	-	TRBJ1-1	CASSPFLTTSTRQNTEAFF	TGTGCCAGCAGCCCCTTCTTAACTACCAGTACCCGACAGAACACTGAAGCTTTCTTT
TRBV5-1	-	-	TRBJ2-6	CASSPATSGANVLTF	TGCGCCAGCAGCCCCGCCACCTCTGGGGCCAACGTCCTGACTTTC
TRBV5-1	-	TRBD2	TRBJ2-1	CASSLGGGNYNEQFF	TGCGCCAGCAGCTTAGGCGGGGGGAACTACAATGAGCAGTTCTTC
TRBV28	-	-	TRBJ2-7	CASSLPGKVRYEQYF	TGTGCCAGCAGTTTGCCCGGGAAGGTAAGGTACGAGCAGTACTTC
TRBV5-1	-	TRBD1	TRBJ1-6	CASRPRTGGGSPLHF	TGCGCCAGCAGACCCCGGACAGGGGGCGGTTCACCCCTCCACTTT
TRBV6-6	-	-	TRBJ1-4	CASSSGNEKLFF	TGTGCCAGCAGTTCAGGGAATGAAAAACTGTTTTTT
TRBV4-1	-	-	TRBJ2-3	CASSPGGGARDTQYF	TGCGCCAGCAGCCCGGGGGGCGGGGCCAGAGATACGCAGTATTTT
TRBV9	-	-	TRBJ1-1	CASSVPREVLIF	TGTGCCAGCAGCGTCCCGAGGGAGGTCCTGATCTTT
TRBV2	-	-	TRBJ1-1	CASSEDGANTEAFF	TGTGCCAGCAGTGAGGACGGGGCGAACACTGAAGCTTTCTTT
TRBV5-1	-	-	TRBJ2-7	CASSLGAGVIDEQYF	TGCGCCAGCAGCTTGGGGGCGGGTGTAATAGACGAGCAGTACTTC
TRBV28	-	TRBD2	TRBJ2-1	CASSLGTSGRYNEQFF	TGTGCCAGCAGTCTCGGGACTAGCGGGAGATACAATGAGCAGTTCTTC
TRBV25-1	-	-	TRBJ1-6	CASSENRRSYNSPLHF	TGTGCCAGCAGTGAAAACAGAAGGTCCTATAATTCACCCCTCCACTTT
TRBV7-2	-	-	TRBJ1-1	CASSSGQSLRAFF	TGTGCCAGCAGCTCGGGACAATCCTTGCGGGCTTTCTTT
TRBV5-4	once	-	TRBJ2-4	CASSIGTAPQNIQYF	TGTGCCAGCAGCATCGGGACCGCGCCCCAAAACATTCAGTACTTC
TRBV6-5	-	-	TRBJ2-6	CASSSSGANVLTF	TGTGCCAGCAGTTCGAGCGGGGCCAACGTCCTGACTTTC
TRBV10-1	-	TRBD2	TRBJ2-1	CASSESPRTSGSSYNEQFF	TGCGCCAGCAGTGAGTCTCCCCGGACTAGCGGGAGCTCCTACAATGAGCAGTTCTTC
TRBV10-3	-	-	TRBJ1-1	CAISDPHLNTEAFF	TGTGCCATCAGTGACCCACATTTGAACACTGAAGCTTTCTTT
TRBV5-5	-	-	TRBJ1-5	CASSLSSNQPQHF	TGTGCCAGCAGCTTGTCCAGCAATCAGCCCCAGCATTTT
TRBV14	-	-	TRBJ1-2	CASSRAGYGYTF	TGTGCCAGCAGCCGGGCGGGCTATGGCTACACCTTC
TRBV10-3	-	-	TRBJ2-3	CAISDEGGGRDTQYF	TGTGCCATCAGTGATGAGGGAGGAGGAAGAGATACGCAGTATTTT
TRBV10-3	-	TRBD1	TRBJ1-1	CAITATGRNTEAFF	TGTGCCATCACCGCGACAGGGCGGAACACTGAAGCTTTCTTT
TRBV4-1	-	-	TRBJ2-1	CASSQDSNEQFF	TGCGCCAGCAGCCAAGATAGCAATGAGCAGTTCTTC
TRBV19	-	-	TRBJ2-2	CASSIVKGGGELFF	TGTGCCAGTAGTATAGTGAAAGGGGGCGGGGAGCTGTTTTTT
TRBV7-2	-	-	TRBJ2-7	CASSVSSDRSSYEQYF	TGTGCCAGCAGCGTATCTAGCGACCGGAGCTCCTACGAGCAGTACTTC
TRBV28	-	TRBD1	TRBJ2-2	CASSITPGQGWTGELFF	TGTGCCAGCAGTATAACTCCCGGACAGGGGTGGACCGGGGAGCTGTTTTTT
TRBV6-1	-	TRBD1	TRBJ1-4	CASRTGQGAEKLFF	TGTGCCAGCAGAACCGGACAGGGGGCTGAAAAACTGTTTTTT
TRBV18	once	-	TRBJ2-2	CASSRPTGNTGELFF	TGTGCCAGCTCACGACCGACTGGGAACACCGGGGAGCTGTTTTTT
TRBV18	-	-	TRBJ1-3	CASSPGRVVPNTIYF	TGTGCCAGCTCGCCAGGAAGGGTGGTACCGAACACCATATATTTT
TRBV7-3	-	TRBD1	TRBJ2-5	CASSYFGQGGETQYF	TGTGCCAGCAGCTACTTCGGACAGGGCGGTGAGACCCAGTACTTC
TRBV6-5	-	TRBD2	TRBJ2-2	CASSYRASGGAGELFF	TGTGCCAGCAGTTACAGGGCTAGCGGGGGGGCCGGGGAGCTGTTTTTT
TRBV2	-	TRBD1	TRBJ1-6	CGTGTDYNSPLHF	TGTGGCACCGGGACAGATTATAATTCACCCCTCCACTTT
TRBV9	-	-	TRBJ2-2	CASSPRRPLMTNTGELFF	TGTGCCAGCAGCCCACGGAGACCCCTAATGACGAACACCGGGGAGCTGTTTTTT
TRBV6-4	-	TRBD2	TRBJ2-1	CASSDPTSGGARNEQFF	TGTGCCAGCAGTGACCCGACTAGCGGGGGGGCTCGGAATGAGCAGTTCTTC
TRBV11-2	-	TRBD1	TRBJ2-2	CASAGDRVDTGELFF	TGTGCCAGCGCAGGGGACAGGGTGGACACCGGGGAGCTGTTTTTT
TRBV11-2	-	TRBD2	TRBJ2-1	CASSLGLATYNEQFF	TGTGCCAGCAGCCTTGGACTAGCCACCTACAATGAGCAGTTCTTC
TRBV18	-	-	TRBJ2-1	CASSPSSSSYNEQFF	TGTGCCAGCTCACCAAGTAGTTCGTCCTACAATGAGCAGTTCTTC